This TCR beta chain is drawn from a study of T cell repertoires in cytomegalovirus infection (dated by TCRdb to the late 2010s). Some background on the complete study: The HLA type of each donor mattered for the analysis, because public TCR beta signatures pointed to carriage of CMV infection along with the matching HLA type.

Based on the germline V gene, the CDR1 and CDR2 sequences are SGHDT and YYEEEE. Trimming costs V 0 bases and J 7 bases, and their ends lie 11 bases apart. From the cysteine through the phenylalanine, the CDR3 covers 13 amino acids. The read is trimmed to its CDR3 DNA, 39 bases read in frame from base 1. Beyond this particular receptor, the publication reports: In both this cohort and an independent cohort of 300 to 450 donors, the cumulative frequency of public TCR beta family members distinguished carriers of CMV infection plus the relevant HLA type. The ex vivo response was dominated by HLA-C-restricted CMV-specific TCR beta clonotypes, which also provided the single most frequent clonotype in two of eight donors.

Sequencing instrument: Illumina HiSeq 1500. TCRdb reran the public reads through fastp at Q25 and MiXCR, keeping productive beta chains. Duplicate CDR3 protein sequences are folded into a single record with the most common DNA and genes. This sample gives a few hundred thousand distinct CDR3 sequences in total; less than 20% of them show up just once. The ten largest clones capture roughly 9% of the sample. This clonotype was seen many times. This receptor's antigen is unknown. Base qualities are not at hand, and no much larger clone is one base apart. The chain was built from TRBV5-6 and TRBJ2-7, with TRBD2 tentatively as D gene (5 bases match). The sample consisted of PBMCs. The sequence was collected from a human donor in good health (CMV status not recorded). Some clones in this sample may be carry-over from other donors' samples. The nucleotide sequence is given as TGTGCCAGCAGCTTGGATGGGAGCAGGGAGCAGTACTTC. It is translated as CASSLDGSREQYF.